This is a list of T cell receptor beta chains from one sample in a study of T cell repertoires in cytomegalovirus infection. One entry per CDR3 protein, called by TCRdb with MiXCR from the reads. The repertoire holds about 360,000 distinct CDR3 sequences, 15% to 20% seen once, with roughly 8.7% in the top ten. Specimen: PBMCs. These receptors all stem from a human donor in good health (CMV status not recorded). Some clones in this sample may be carry-over from other donors' samples. The conserved cysteine and the conserved F or W are not part of the CDR3 here. The D gene is left open where the match is weak.

J	V	D	CDR3
TRBJ2-5	TRBV12-3/TRBV12-4	-	ASSWGRDQETQY
TRBJ2-3	TRBV20-1	TRBD2	SARRGLAGVSDTQY
TRBJ2-5	TRBV18	TRBD2	ASSLRTSGREETQY
TRBJ1-4	TRBV29-1	-	SVAVNEKLF
TRBJ2-7	TRBV20-1	-	SAREGPSYEQY
TRBJ2-3	TRBV20-1	-	SASKAGARTDTQY
TRBJ2-7	TRBV4-1	TRBD2	ASSVPPGLEGYEQY
TRBJ1-1	TRBV4-1	TRBD1	ASSQVDREITEAF
TRBJ1-2	TRBV19	-	ASRRTGGNYGYT
TRBJ1-2	TRBV27	TRBD1	ASSFGPGQQFYGYT
TRBJ1-3	TRBV12-3/TRBV12-4	-	ASSLASGRGSGNTIY
TRBJ2-7	TRBV7-2	-	ASSLRAGFSYEQY
TRBJ1-3	TRBV7-2	-	ASSLWAMSGNTIY
TRBJ2-1	TRBV18	-	ASSHRVADNEQF
TRBJ1-1	TRBV24-1	-	ATRTNPMNTEAF
TRBJ1-5	TRBV5-1	-	ASSPGGQSHQPQH
TRBJ1-1	TRBV7-2	-	ASSPSGTYDTEAF
TRBJ2-1	TRBV5-1	TRBD2	ASSLVSGAYNEQF
TRBJ2-3	TRBV29-1	-	SFPGGSTDTQY
TRBJ2-1	TRBV6-5	TRBD2	ASSYYLPGTSGGGDEQF
TRBJ1-5	TRBV7-9	-	ASSPPWGQPDQPQH
TRBJ1-6	TRBV7-4	-	ASSPAQGLYNSPLH
TRBJ1-1	TRBV28	-	ASSLNRLGGAHKSDAF
TRBJ2-7	TRBV20-1	TRBD2	SARGGASGSQYEQY
TRBJ1-2	TRBV4-1	-	ASSQVRRGDYGYT
TRBJ2-1	TRBV7-2	-	ASSLQRNEQF
TRBJ2-2	TRBV12-3/TRBV12-4	-	ASSFGERRYTGELF
TRBJ2-7	TRBV20-1	-	SARPPLLEQY
TRBJ2-5	TRBV7-2	-	ASSSAVYQETQY
TRBJ2-1	TRBV15	-	ATSRARAWTGGSNNEQF